One sample yielded the 18 T cell receptor beta chains listed below, sequenced in a study of monozygotic twins with inflammatory bowel disease. TCRdb reanalyzed the 5' RACE reads, giving one entry per CDR3 protein sequence and no DNA. The sample table sets out more than 110,000 distinct CDR3 sequences. Sequencing used blood. The receptors were gathered from a human donor with ulcerative colitis or Crohn's disease, or a healthy co-twin of an affected twin (not recorded which).

V usage is TRBV7-3 and J usage is TRBJ2-1; TCRdb returns TRBD2, unconfirmable since there is no DNA. CDR1 is SGHTA and CDR2 is FQGTGA in the germline V gene. The CDR3 sequence is 16 residues long. CDR3 region: CASSLTTASGRNEQFF.

The J gene is TRBJ1-2, the V gene TRBV19. Germline loops: CDR1 LNHDA, CDR2 SQIVND (reference sequence). The CDR3 has 15 amino acids. The CDR3: CASTSRRQSNYGYTF.

This chain joins TRBV7-2 and TRBJ2-5; TCRdb picks TRBD2, but there is no DNA to check that call. The CDR3 loop spans 14 amino acids. CDR1 and CDR2 (germline): SGHTA, FQGNSA. The CDR3 protein is CASSVLASQETQYF.

The rearrangement uses TRBV15 and TRBJ2-3; as DNA is missing, the TRBD1 call by TCRdb cannot be tested. Germline V lookup: CDR1 LNHNV, CDR2 YYDKDF (reference sequence). CDR3 length: 17 amino acids. The CDR3 loop is CATSGTIQGAGTDTQYF.

V and J are TRBV20-1 and TRBJ2-3. The germline CDR1 and CDR2 sequences are DFQATT and SNEGSKA (reference sequence). The CDR3 length is 12 residues. Here the CDR3 reads CSAYKRADTQYF.

The rearrangement uses TRBV7-2 and TRBJ2-1. This CDR3 is built from 15 residues. CDR1 is SGHTA and CDR2 is FQGNSA in the germline V gene. The CDR3 reads CASSLLPRKYDEQFF.

The chain combines TRBV5-1 with TRBJ2-1. The germline V gene encodes CDR1 SGHRS and CDR2 YFSETQ. The CDR3 covers 15 residues. The CDR3 sequence is CASSLRGSSYNEQFF.

J is TRBJ2-5 and V is TRBV20-1; TCRdb lists TRBD2, though no DNA is available to test this call. This CDR3 has 14 amino acids. CDR1 DFQATT and CDR2 SNEGSKA come from the germline V gene (reference sequence). CDR3 residues: CSAEPGLAGETQYF.

V usage is TRBV5-1 and J usage is TRBJ1-2; TCRdb reports TRBD1, a call that lacks DNA to check it against. CDR1 is SGHRS and CDR2 is YFSETQ in the germline V gene. CDR3 size: 13 residues. The chain's CDR3 is CASTGTDNYGYTF. The complete variable domain, with remaining parts taken from reference TRBV5-1 and TRBJ1-2, reads KAGVTQTPRYLIKTRGQQVTLSCSPISGHRSVSWYQQTPGQGLQFLFEYFSETQRNKGNFPGRFSGRQFSNSRSEMNVSTLELGDSALYLCASTGTDNYGYTFGSGTRLTVV.

The chain carries TRBV6-1 and TRBJ1-4; absent DNA, TCRdb's TRBD1 call cannot be checked. Germline loops: CDR1 MNHNS, CDR2 SASEGT. This CDR3 spans 17 amino acids. The CDR3 sequence is CASSPPGQGLRGEKLFF.

This rearrangement joins TRBV5-1 to TRBJ1-1; TCRdb gives TRBD1 as the D gene, but with no DNA this cannot be confirmed. The CDR3 extends over 14 amino acids. The germline CDR1 and CDR2 sequences are SGHRS and YFSETQ. The CDR3 spells CASNEDSLVTEAFF. Full variable domain (rest looked up from reference TRBV5-1 and TRBJ1-1): KAGVTQTPRYLIKTRGQQVTLSCSPISGHRSVSWYQQTPGQGLQFLFEYFSETQRNKGNFPGRFSGRQFSNSRSEMNVSTLELGDSALYLCASNEDSLVTEAFFGQGTRLTVV.

The chain joins TRBV5-6 to TRBJ2-5; TCRdb picks TRBD1, but there is no DNA to check that call. This CDR3 spans 15 amino acids. The germline CDR1 and CDR2 sequences are SGHDT and YYEEEE. The CDR3 is CASSLVGVKEETQYF.

The chain links TRBV7-2 to TRBJ1-5. This CDR3 has 14 amino acids. Germline lookup yields CDR1 SGHTA and CDR2 FQGNSA. This CDR3 reads CASSLTHSNQPQHF.

The chain links TRBV29-1 to TRBJ2-2; TCRdb indicates TRBD1, and absent DNA this call remains unverified. This CDR3 has 13 residues. Germline V CDR1 and CDR2: SQVTM, ANQGSEA. The CDR3 is CRGEGGEAGELFF.

The chain uses TRBV18 and TRBJ2-7; the D call of TRBD2 rests on TCRdb alone, since no DNA is present to check it. The CDR3 length is 12 residues. CDR1 and CDR2 (germline): KGHSH, LQKENI. The CDR3 is CASSPGGDEQYF.

This chain links TRBV7-9 with TRBJ2-1. The CDR3 sequence is 16 residues long. CDR1 is SEHNR and CDR2 is FQNEAQ in the germline V gene (reference sequence). CDR3 sequence: CASSFGRIGPDNEQFF. Full variable domain (missing parts from reference TRBV7-9 and TRBJ2-1): DTGVSQNPRHKITKRGQNVTFRCDPISEHNRLYWYRQTLGQGPEFLTYFQNEAQLEKSRLLSDRFSAERPKGSFSTLEIQRTEQGDSAMYLCASSFGRIGPDNEQFFGPGTRLTVL.

The CDR3 sequence: CASRSVGGRADGELFF. This chain links TRBV5-1 with TRBJ2-2; with no DNA, the TCRdb D assignment of TRBD2 cannot be verified. This CDR3 has 16 residues. The germline CDR1 and CDR2 sequences are SGHRS and YFSETQ. The whole variable domain, filled in from reference TRBV5-1 and TRBJ2-2, reads KAGVTQTPRYLIKTRGQQVTLSCSPISGHRSVSWYQQTPGQGLQFLFEYFSETQRNKGNFPGRFSGRQFSNSRSEMNVSTLELGDSALYLCASRSVGGRADGELFFGEGSRLTVL.

The chain has TRBV6-1 and TRBJ1-2; TCRdb picks TRBD1, but there is no DNA to check that call. The germline V gene has CDR1 MNHNS and CDR2 SASEGT. CDR3 size: 14 residues. This CDR3 reads CASSSLTGTYGYTF.